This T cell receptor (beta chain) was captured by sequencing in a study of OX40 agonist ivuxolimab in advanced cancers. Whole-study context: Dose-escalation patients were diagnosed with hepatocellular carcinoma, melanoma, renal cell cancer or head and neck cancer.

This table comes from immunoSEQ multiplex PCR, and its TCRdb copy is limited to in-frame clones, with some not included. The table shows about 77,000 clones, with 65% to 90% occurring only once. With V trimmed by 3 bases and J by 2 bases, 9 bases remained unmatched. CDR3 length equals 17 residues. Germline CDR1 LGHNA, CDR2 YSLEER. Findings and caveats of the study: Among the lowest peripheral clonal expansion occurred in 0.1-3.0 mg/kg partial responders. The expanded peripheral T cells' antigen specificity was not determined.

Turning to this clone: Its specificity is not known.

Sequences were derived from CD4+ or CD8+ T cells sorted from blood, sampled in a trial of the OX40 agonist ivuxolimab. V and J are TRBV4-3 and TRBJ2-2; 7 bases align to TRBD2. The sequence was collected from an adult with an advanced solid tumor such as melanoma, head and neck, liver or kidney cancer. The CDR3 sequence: CASSHPGRGRNTGELFF. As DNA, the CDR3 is TGCGCCAGCAGCCACCCGGGGAGGGGTCGAAACACCGGGGAGCTGTTTTTT.